This TCR beta chain was sequenced during a study of cytomegalovirus exposure and HLA in healthy donors (dated by TCRdb to about 2017). With respect to the entire study: In an earlier analysis of about 560 of the donors, about 260 Gb of sequence data and some 120 million unique TCR beta sequences from about 180 million T cells were reported. Approximately 300 gigabases of sequencing data and 70 million to 100 million unique TCR sequences made up an early release that covered roughly 670 HLA-typed donors. The genetic ancestry cluster associated with self-reported Caucasian donors included roughly four fifths of the approximately 430 genotyped donors. The study aimed to test whether cataloging public T cell receptors could reveal signatures of past pathogen exposure. The study profiled the T cell repertoires of 666 subjects by immunosequencing and related them to cytomegalovirus serostatus. Besides the first cohort of hundreds of subjects, a separate validation cohort made up of 120 different subjects was used. To predict cytomegalovirus infection status, the study combined high-throughput TCR immunosequencing, statistical association of individual TCRs with disease status, and machine learning. To study patterns of TCR occurrence, a later analysis re-analyzed previously published TCR beta repertoires from around 660 donors and added high-resolution HLA genotyping. The later analysis used no new phenotypic data to find candidate immune exposures, relying instead on TCR beta sequences and their occurrence across donors. An earlier analysis of approximately 640 of the donors applied high-throughput TCR beta sequencing to assess whether each TCR beta V gene segment acted as functional or pseudogenic. Donor age, sex, ethnicity and CMV serostatus were compiled alongside the repertoire data. A later genetic analysis took genome-wide SNP genotypes for about three fifths of the 666 donors and used that subset as a discovery cohort. Every discovery cohort repertoire had been produced on one sequencing platform. HLA typing covered class I and class II loci at four-digit resolution. The number of donors typed differed by locus, with roughly 620-630 for A, B, C, DRB1 and DQB1, approximately 500 for DQA1, 606 for DPA1, and 450 to 480 for DPB1. Roughly 5 DR-DQ haplotypes were treated as single units for association and clustering because of strong linkage in the cohort. Among about 410 genotyped donors of the cohort, an average of approximately 240,000 unique TCR beta nucleotide sequences was sequenced per donor, of which about 18% were non-productive. Study-wide conclusions, independent of this receptor: Compared with equally common non-associated chains, HLA-associated TCR beta chains in a later analysis were more clonally expanded and had lower generation probabilities. In a later genetic analysis, fewer N-insertions in productive TCRs were reported among donors in an Asian-associated ancestry cluster than the approximately 630-donor mean. A further reported finding was that TCR beta sequences accurately predicted the HLA-A and HLA-B alleles for most subjects in the first cohort. Correlated functional status among segregating V segments might reflect linkage disequilibrium, but an unknown experimental factor could not be ruled out. Strong co-occurrence of HLA alleles, especially DR and DQ, made assigning TCR associations to individual alleles difficult. Because HLA typing was missing for some donors at each locus, association tests included only the typed subset. Because the 87-base-pair reads could not distinguish some IMGT-functional V segments, including TRBV6-2 and TRBV6-3, those segments were excluded. A later analysis found that TCR association rates varied across HLA loci, with DRB1 alleles showing the most associated TCRs and HLA-C alleles the fewest. The cohort was sequenced for TCR beta chains only, and without alpha or paired-chain data the features that could be detected were limited. According to the authors, the approach could potentially be generalized to other disease states and immunological phenotypes. Roughly uniform sequencing depth across donors was assumed in presence/absence analyses, although this assumption may not hold. Immune exposure information for the cohort was limited to CMV serostatus. Cytomegalovirus status was reported to be diagnosed by the classifier with high specificity and sensitivity in both the original and validation cohorts. In an earlier analysis of some 540 of the donors, most TCR beta V segments appeared in productive rearrangements about 87% or about 30% of the time, broadly matching IMGT annotations. The study listed 150 to 200 TCR beta chains as associated with cytomegalovirus. A cluster of highly shared sequence variants was judged likely to represent a technical artifact of the sequencing pipeline. While some public TCRs were present in many individuals, most TCR sequences turned up only very rarely across donors. According to a later analysis, most CMV-associated TCR beta chains appeared to be HLA-restricted, and the HLA associations seemed to be driven largely by CMV exposure. In vitro tests confirmed that a few of the cytomegalovirus-associated TCR beta chains recognize cytomegalovirus antigens. A later genetic analysis associated a missense DCLRE1C variant with V-gene and J-gene trimming of TCR beta chains, and an independent cohort replicated the association. A later analysis associated about 17,000 TCR beta sequences with specific HLA alleles at a false discovery rate of 0.05. According to a later analysis, parvovirus B19, influenza, CMV and Epstein-Barr virus appeared linked to several top co-occurrence clusters. Because counts were too low, 15 to 20 rarely observed V segments, including chromosome 9 orphons, were excluded from the earlier analysis of about 500 of the donors.

On this clone: The antigen it recognizes is unknown. No per-base quality is available; no much larger clone lies one base away.

In total, more than 500 healthy bone marrow donors made up the cohort. Cohort members were all nominally healthy when sampled, although unrecorded immune exposures were likely present. The donor tested CMV seronegative and was one of the 352 seronegative cohort members. Each donor provided a peripheral blood sample, and peripheral blood mononuclear cells were used for TCR beta sequencing. Genomic DNA was extracted from the blood cell samples with the Qiagen DNeasy Blood Extraction Kit. The library was made by the immunoSEQ multiplex PCR assay. A mixture of 60 forward primers for TCR Vbeta segments and 13 reverse primers for TCR Jbeta segments was used in the multiplex PCR. Amplification of the CDR3 region of rearranged TCR beta genes was performed with a multiplex PCR assay on genomic DNA. The amplified TCR beta libraries were sequenced on the Illumina HiSeq System as 87-base-pair reads. On the study's bioinformatics: In a later analysis, tens of millions of unique TCR beta chains were counted across the 650 to 700 repertoires, and some 10 million of these chains were shared by at least two donors. Raw reads were error-corrected and collapsed into unique sequences by a nearest-neighbor algorithm in which closely related sequences were merged to remove PCR and sequencing errors. V, D and J gene segments were assigned by aligning CDR3 sequences to IMGT reference sequences. For a sequence to be retained, a match of at least six nucleotides was required to both a V gene segment and a J gene segment. Rearrangements were called productive when the CDR3 lacked stop codons and stayed in frame with V and J; all others were non-productive. Following IMGT convention, CDR3 was defined as the stretch from the second conserved V-encoded cysteine to the conserved J-encoded phenylalanine. In an earlier analysis of roughly 580 of the donors, sequences lacking an unambiguous match to a single V gene segment were excluded. An earlier analysis of under 750 of the donors called V segments functional above 56.7% productive rearrangements and segregating when the between-donor standard deviation exceeded 5%. A statistical classification framework was built for diagnosing cytomegalovirus status from the catalog of TCR beta chain sequences. A later analysis assigned V and J genes by comparing TCR nucleotide sequences with IMGT/GENE-DB human TR gene sequences. A later analysis assigned CDR3 sequences and most-parsimonious VDJ recombination scenarios with the TCRdist pipeline. In a later analysis, each TCR beta chain was defined by its CDR3 amino acid sequence together with its V-gene family, and reads lacking a unique V-gene family were excluded. As a way to deal with suspected cross-contamination and a sequencing artifact, a later analysis dropped roughly 600 nucleotide sequences that were highly shared and had low generation probability. In a later analysis, a clonal expansion index was calculated for each public chain from normalized within-repertoire ranks of inferred template counts. Generation probabilities in a later analysis came from a VDJ recombination model fitted to out-of-frame rearrangements, and those results were checked against IGoR. In a later analysis, TCR-TCR, TCR-HLA and TCR-CMV co-occurrence was scored with hypergeometric tests, and a repertoire-size bias correction was applied to TCR pairs. To estimate false discovery rates, a later analysis permuted the HLA or CMV assignments 20 times. In a later analysis, co-occurring TCRs were grouped using DBSCAN, with TCRdist sequence similarity added in when clustering inside HLA-allele-positive subsets. Co-occurrence clustering excluded repertoires with fewer than 30,000 or more than 120,000 public chains, plus five with anomalous nucleotide sharing. Sourced from immuneACCESS, this table was stored by TCRdb with only in-frame sequences that have V and J called. A share of the clones is absent; for the studies checked, an unresolved V gene accounts for under half, and the remainder has no known explanation. From that table come the V and J calls and clone size; the DNA was used to work out D and trimming. This sample has some 140,000 clones in its table, and around 79% of those were observed once. The ten largest clones take up about 3.1% of the sample.

A distance of 8 bases separates the germline ends of V and J, which lose 5 bases and 7 bases respectively. Via the germline V gene, CDR1 is SGHNT and CDR2 YENEEA. The CDR3 has 12 amino acids, counting the end cysteine and phenylalanine. Only CDR3 DNA remains: 36 bases, in frame from the first base. This clonotype was sampled from a female donor in good health and CMV-seronegative. This chain is built from TRBV11-3 and TRBJ2-2, with a weak D call of TRBD2 (6 bases match). Specimen: PBMCs. The CDR3 region reads CASSPTSGELFF. The nucleotide sequence is TGTGCCAGCAGCCCGACTAGCGGGGAGCTGTTTTTT.